The 23 T cell receptor beta chains reported below all come from one sample, sequenced in a study of blood T cells in healthy people across ages. The authors ran a second PCR of about 7 to 12 cycles using a sample-barcoded 5' primer and a J-beta primer mix. In TCRdb, the 5' RACE reads were re-called with MiXCR into one record per CDR3 protein. The sample contains 650,000 to 700,000 distinct CDR3 sequences, 52% of which appear only once. Sequencing used blood. The receptors were gathered from a woman aged 80 or older in good health.

The genes are TRBV5-1 and TRBJ2-2, with D unresolved. This CDR3 has 13 amino acids. Germline V CDR1 and CDR2: SGHRS, YFSETQ. Trimming pared 7 bases from V and 1 base from J, leaving 8 bases between. The CDR3 DNA reads TGCGCCAGCGGGTCGGGGAACACCGGGGAGCTGTTTTTT. Its translation: CASGSGNTGELFF.

This clonotype was seen at least ten times. The rearrangement joins TRBV27 to TRBJ1-5, with D maybe TRBD1 (5 bases). The germline CDR1 and CDR2 sequences are MNHEY and SMNVEV (reference sequence). Trimming pared 6 bases from V and 2 bases from J, leaving 23 bases between. CDR3 size: 18 residues. CDR3 protein: CASSPSPGSRGGNQPQHF. CDR3 nucleotide sequence: TGTGCCAGCAGCCCCTCCCCGGGTTCTCGAGGGGGCAATCAGCCCCAGCATTTT.

The chain carries TRBV4-1 and TRBJ1-2; D is uncertain. V gave up 1 base and J gave up 3 bases, with 6 bases separating them. From germline, CDR1 is MGHRA and CDR2 YSYEKL. This CDR3 comprises 13 residues. CDR3 in amino acids: CASSQGPHYGYTF. CDR3 in DNA: TGCGCCAGCAGCCAAGGGCCCCACTATGGCTACACCTTC.

This chain uses TRBV6-5 with TRBJ2-3; 7 bases match TRBD2. The V gene's germline CDR1 is MNHEY and CDR2 SVGAGI. The trim removed 2 bases at V and 8 bases at J, leaving 4 bases unmatched. CDR3 size: 13 residues. The CDR3 loop reads CASSYAPGGTQYF. CDR3 in DNA: TGTGCCAGCAGTTACGCTCCGGGAGGTACGCAGTATTTT.

As for this clonotype: Given a much more abundant clone one base away, this may be a read error. This rearrangement joins TRBV5-1 to TRBJ2-5; 9 bases agree with TRBD2. CDR3 size: 16 residues. The germline CDR1 and CDR2 sequences are SGHRS and YFSETQ. V lost 4 bases to trimming and J lost 3 bases; unmatched junction nucleotides: 10. CDR3 in amino acids: CASSVLTSGLEETQYF. The DNA for the CDR3 is TGCGCCAGCAGCGTTTTAACTAGCGGGCTAGAAGAGACCCAGTACTTC.

Regarding this clonotype: This could be a read error, since a much larger clone is one nucleotide away. The chain uses TRBV5-6 and TRBJ1-2; TRBD1 aligns across 7 bases. Germline CDR1 is SGHDT and CDR2 is YYEEEE. Germline trimming cut 4 bases from V and 7 bases from J; bases unmatched to any gene: 10. The CDR3 has 14 amino acids. The CDR3 DNA reads TGTGCCAGCAGCGCCACAGGGGCACGCGGTGGCTACACCTTC. Translation gives CASSATGARGGYTF.

The chain uses TRBV6-5 and TRBJ1-4; D remains unclear. Trimming took 1 base from V and 0 from J, leaving 9 bases between them. The CDR3 consists of 16 residues. Germline V lookup: CDR1 MNHEY, CDR2 SVGAGI. CDR3 residues: CASSYLASATNEKLFF. Written as DNA, the CDR3 is TGTGCCAGCAGTTACTTGGCTTCTGCAACTAATGAAAAACTGTTTTTT.

Ten or more counts support this clonotype. The V call is TRBV29-1, the J call TRBJ2-1; 7 bases fit TRBD1. The V gene's germline CDR1 is SQVTM and CDR2 ANQGSEA. The CDR3 totals 11 residues. The V and J ends lost 7 bases and 8 bases, in that order; junction bases with no gene match: 5. The CDR3 DNA is TGCAGCGGGAACAGGGGAGATGAGCAGTTCTTC. Its protein is CSGNRGDEQFF.

The CDR3 spells CAIRTSGQETQYF. CDR3 nucleotide sequence: TGTGCCATTAGGACATCAGGGCAAGAGACCCAGTACTTC. V and J are TRBV10-3 and TRBJ2-5; D may be TRBD1 (5 bases). The CDR3 has 13 amino acids. Trimming cost V 9 bases and J 2 bases, with 13 bases left between them. The germline CDR1 and CDR2 sequences are ENHRY and SYGVKD.

This chain uses TRBV9 with TRBJ2-3; D possibly uses TRBD1 or TRBD2 (5 bases each). Germline assignment: CDR1 SGDLS and CDR2 YYNGEE. V was clipped by 4 bases and J by 5 bases, with 17 bases between them. CDR3 size: 15 residues. For the CDR3, the DNA is TGTGCCAGCAGCATAGATCGGGGCCCCAGAGATACGCAGTATTTT. Its protein is CASSIDRGPRDTQYF.

At least ten counts were recorded for this clonotype. The chain carries TRBV12-3 or TRBV12-4 and TRBJ2-6; maybe TRBD1 (6 bases). The CDR3 loop spans 16 amino acids. V dropped 7 bases and J dropped 0 bases, with 13 bases sitting between them. The CDR3 region is CASMTGAFSGANVLTF. CDR3 DNA sequence: TGTGCCAGCATGACAGGCGCATTCTCTGGGGCCAACGTCCTGACTTTC.

This CDR3 reads CASSWGWGSPLHF. The DNA of the CDR3 is TGCGCCAGCAGCTGGGGATGGGGGTCACCCCTCCACTTT. This chain connects TRBV5-1 to TRBJ1-6; D possibly corresponds to TRBD1 (5 bases). This CDR3 spans 13 amino acids. V was trimmed by 3 bases and J by 10 bases, leaving 11 bases between them. Per germline, CDR1 SGHRS and CDR2 YFSETQ. The complete variable domain, with remaining parts taken from reference TRBV5-1 and TRBJ1-6, reads KAGVTQTPRYLIKTRGQQVTLSCSPISGHRSVSWYQQTPGQGLQFLFEYFSETQRNKGNFPGRFSGRQFSNSRSEMNVSTLELGDSALYLCASSWGWGSPLHFGNGTRLTVT.

This clonotype has ten or more counts. V is TRBV5-1 and J is TRBJ2-3; 13 bases match TRBD2. Germline assignment: CDR1 SGHRS and CDR2 YFSETQ. This CDR3 spans 16 amino acids. Trimming removed 3 bases from V and 1 base from J; junction bases left unmatched: 2. CDR3 in amino acids: CASSSGLAGRTDTQYF. The CDR3 DNA is TGCGCCAGCAGCTCGGGACTAGCGGGACGCACAGATACGCAGTATTTT.

The chain links TRBV7-9 to TRBJ1-2; no firm D call. The CDR3 runs 15 residues. Trimming pared 5 bases from V and 0 bases from J, leaving 13 bases between. Per the germline V gene, CDR1 is SEHNR and CDR2 is FQNEAQ (reference sequence). CDR3 DNA: TGTGCCAGCAGCCCCTGGACCGCCGCTAACTATGGCTACACCTTC. Translating gives CASSPWTAANYGYTF.

This clonotype was counted a few times. The rearrangement joins TRBV12-3 or TRBV12-4 to TRBJ2-3; no clear D. The CDR3 contains 15 residues. V shed 7 bases and J shed 0 bases, with 14 bases lying between them. CDR3 DNA: TGTGCCAGCATCCTGGGCACCGGTAGCACAGATACGCAGTATTTT. Encoded protein: CASILGTGSTDTQYF.

The chain carries TRBV6-2 or TRBV6-3 and TRBJ2-6; no clear D. V lost 11 bases, J lost 2 bases, and 10 bases lay in between. The CDR3 totals 13 residues. Germline loops: CDR1 MNHEY, CDR2 SVGEGT. Here the CDR3 reads CAGVPAGANVLTF. The CDR3 nucleotides read TGTGCCGGCGTCCCGGCTGGGGCCAACGTCCTGACTTTC.

The V and J genes are TRBV15 and TRBJ2-3; perhaps TRBD1 as D (6 bases). V was trimmed by 1 base and J by 4 bases, leaving 15 bases between them. The CDR3 totals 16 residues. Germline CDR1 reads LNHNV; CDR2 reads YYDKDF (reference sequence). The CDR3 DNA is TGTGCCACCAGCAGAGCCCAGGGGTTTGGGGCAGATACGCAGTATTTT. This codes for CATSRAQGFGADTQYF.

The V and J genes are TRBV5-5 and TRBJ2-2, with D tentatively TRBD1 or TRBD2 (5 bases each). The CDR3 spans 17 residues. V was pared by 3 bases and J by 0 bases, with 15 bases between. The V gene's germline CDR1 is SGHKS and CDR2 YYEKEE (reference sequence). In DNA form, the CDR3 reads TGTGCCAGCAGCTCGTCCAGGGACCGCTCGAACACCGGGGAGCTGTTTTTT. Translation: CASSSSRDRSNTGELFF. Full variable domain (remainder filled in from reference TRBV5-5 and TRBJ2-2): DAGVTQSPTHLIKTRGQQVTLRCSPISGHKSVSWYQQVLGQGPQFIFQYYEKEERGRGNFPDRFSARQFPNYSSELNVNALLLGDSALYLCASSSSRDRSNTGELFFGEGSRLTVL.

Notes on this clonotype: This may stem from a read error, because a much larger clone lies one nucleotide away. V and J are TRBV5-1 and TRBJ2-1, with D possibly matching TRBD2 (6 bases). The CDR3 extends over 13 amino acids. Germline assignment: CDR1 SGHRS and CDR2 YFSETQ. The CDR3 region is CVSSPGSSDEQFF. The CDR3 region has the DNA TGCGTCAGCAGCCCCGGGAGCTCGGATGAGCAGTTCTTC.

The sample holds a few counts of this clonotype. The chain joins TRBV29-1 to TRBJ1-2; D may be TRBD1 (5 bases). The V and J ends lost 1 base and 4 bases respectively, with 10 bases between them. Germline V gene sequence: CDR1 SQVTM, CDR2 ANQGSEA. This CDR3 has 13 amino acids. This CDR3 reads CSVEGPRGYGYTF. The CDR3 DNA is TGCAGCGTTGAAGGGCCAAGGGGCTATGGCTACACCTTC.

This clonotype appeared a single time. This may stem from a read error, because a much larger clone lies one nucleotide away. This chain links TRBV20-1 with TRBJ2-3; perhaps TRBD2 as D (7 bases). Germline V gene lookup returns CDR1 DFQATT and CDR2 SNEGSKA (reference sequence). Trimming took 1 base from V and 11 from J, leaving 19 bases between them. The CDR3 covers 14 residues. The DNA of the CDR3 is TGCAGTGCTAGAGCGGGGGGCGCCACAGTAGGGCAGTATTTT. Protein sequence: CSARAGGATVGQYF.

This clonotype was seen repeatedly, ten times or more. As DNA, the CDR3 is TGCAGCGCCGCGAGCGGGAGAGGAGATACGCAGTATTTT. Translating it yields CSAASGRGDTQYF. This chain connects TRBV29-1 to TRBJ2-3; the match to TRBD2 covers 8 bases. This CDR3 has 13 amino acids. Germline assignment: CDR1 SQVTM and CDR2 ANQGSEA. V was pared by 7 bases and J by 5 bases, with 8 bases of the junction left unmatched.

The rearrangement joins TRBV3-1 to TRBJ1-5, with 11 bases aligning to TRBD1. Per the germline V gene, CDR1 is LGHDT and CDR2 is YNNKEL (reference sequence). V lost 1 base, J lost 0 bases, and 5 bases stayed unmatched. This CDR3 contains 18 residues. CDR3 loop: CASSQGDRGTYSNQPQHF. The CDR3 bases are TGTGCCAGCAGCCAAGGGGACAGGGGGACCTATAGCAATCAGCCCCAGCATTTT.